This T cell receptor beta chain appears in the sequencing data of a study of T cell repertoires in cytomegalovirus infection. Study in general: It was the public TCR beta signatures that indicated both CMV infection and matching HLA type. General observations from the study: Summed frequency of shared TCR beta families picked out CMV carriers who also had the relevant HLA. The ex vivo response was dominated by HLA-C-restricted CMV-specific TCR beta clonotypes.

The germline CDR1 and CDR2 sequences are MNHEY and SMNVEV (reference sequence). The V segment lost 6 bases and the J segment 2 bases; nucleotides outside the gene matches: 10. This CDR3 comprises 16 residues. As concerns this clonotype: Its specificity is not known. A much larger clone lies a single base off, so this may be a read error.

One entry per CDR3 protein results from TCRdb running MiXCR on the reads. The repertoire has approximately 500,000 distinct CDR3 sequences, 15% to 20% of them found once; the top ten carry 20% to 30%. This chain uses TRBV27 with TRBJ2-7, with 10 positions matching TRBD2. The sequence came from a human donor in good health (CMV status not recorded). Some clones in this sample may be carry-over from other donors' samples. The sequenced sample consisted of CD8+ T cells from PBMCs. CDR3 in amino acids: CASSDSSGRLAYEQYF. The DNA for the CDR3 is TGTGCCAGCAGCGATTCTAGCGGGAGACTAGCCTACGAGCAGTACTTC.